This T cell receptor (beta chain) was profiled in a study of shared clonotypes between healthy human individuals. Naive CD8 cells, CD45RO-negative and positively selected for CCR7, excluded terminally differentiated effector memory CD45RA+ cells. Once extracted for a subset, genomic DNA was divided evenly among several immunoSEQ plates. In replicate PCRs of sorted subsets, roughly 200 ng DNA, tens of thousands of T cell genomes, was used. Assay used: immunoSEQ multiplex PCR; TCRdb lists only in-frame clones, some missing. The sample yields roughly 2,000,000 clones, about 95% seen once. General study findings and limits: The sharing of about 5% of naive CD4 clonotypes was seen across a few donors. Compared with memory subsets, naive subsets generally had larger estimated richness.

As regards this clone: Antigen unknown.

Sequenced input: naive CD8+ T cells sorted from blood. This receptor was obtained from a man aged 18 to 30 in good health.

CDR3 residues: CAYEGRVGEQFF. CDR3 nucleotide sequence: TGTGCCTACGAGGGGAGGGTCGGTGAGCAGTTCTTC. V gene TRBV7-9 combines with J gene TRBJ2-1; TRBD2 agrees at 7 bases. Per germline, CDR1 SEHNR and CDR2 FQNEAQ (reference sequence). Trimming cost V 11 bases and J 9 bases; bases outside gene matches: 10. The CDR3 covers 12 residues.